This TCR beta chain was recorded in a study of Tregs in tolerant kidney transplant recipients (dated by TCRdb to 2018 to 2020). Regarding the research as a whole: Related donors were used in the transplants with nonmyeloablative bone marrow transplantation, and mixed chimerism was transient in the human trials. Before combined kidney and bone marrow transplantation, this study identified donor-specific regulatory T cells using TCRbeta sequencing and then followed those same cells after transplant. Study-level results and caveats: Biological reproducibility was not directly addressed, though technical replication error appeared minimal. For some patients, the PCR primers changed as time went on, which meant samples from those patients could not be compared with one another at the nucleotide level. Donor-specific Treg expansion exceeded global Treg expansion in tolerant patients, suggesting antigen-driven rather than nonspecific expansion. Because the study included only a small number of patients, the results must be confirmed in larger populations and under other immunosuppression protocols. The most biologically relevant and donor-specific TCRbeta repertoire appeared to be identified by expanding Tregs with activated donor B cells.

A single count supports this clone. No cognate antigen has been identified for it. No base quality values were provided; no much bigger clone lies one nucleotide off. CDR1 and CDR2 are read off the germline V gene (reference sequence) as SGHNT and YYREEE. Trimming removed 3 bases from V and 5 bases from J; the gene matches leave 10 bases unexplained. The cysteine opens and the phenylalanine closes a CDR3 of 17 amino acids. Only the CDR3 DNA is retained, 51 bases long and in frame from the first base. For TCRbeta CDR3 sequencing, genomic DNA from the sorted cells was extracted using the QIAGEN DNeasy Blood and Tissue Kit. High-throughput TCRbeta CDR3 sequencing, including PCR amplification with bias correction and internal controls, was performed commercially through immunoSEQ. Under the source paper's analysis protocol: Unique productive TCRbeta sequences were defined by CDR3 nucleotide sequence where primers matched, and otherwise by CDR3 amino acid sequence together with Vbeta and Jbeta genes. To correct for sorting error, sequences found in more than one sorted population at a frequency ratio of 2:1 or less were discarded, and the remaining shared sequences were assigned to the population with the higher frequency. A sequence was defined as donor-reactive if the sequence was expanded at least 5-fold in CFSE-low cells compared with unstimulated cells and had a frequency of at least 0.01% in CFSE-low cells. Jensen-Shannon divergence calculated on the top 100 TCRbeta sequences ranked by frequency was used to measure repertoire divergence. For samples with multiple sequencing runs, sorting error was corrected separately for each run before the runs were pooled. TCRdb obtained this table from immuneACCESS and retained in-frame rearrangements with V and J assigned. These tables miss some clones; where compared with another copy, unresolved V genes account for less than half of the shortfall, and the remainder is unexplained. V, J and clone size reflect that table, while D and trimming were determined from the DNA. This sample comprises tens of thousands of clones, 75% to 90% of them detected only once. 2.1% of the sample lies in the top ten.

Explained via the paper, the time point label denotes: blood sample drawn before combined kidney and bone marrow transplant. Thawed PBMCs were FACS-sorted into unstimulated Tregs (CD4+CD25+CD127-), CD4+ non-Tregs (CD4+CD25-), CD4 cells and CD8 cells. Before Treg sorting, thawed PBMCs were rested overnight at 37°C with 200 IU/ml IL-2. Patients were 4 combined kidney and bone marrow transplant recipients from the ITN036ST trial, and only these trial subjects had samples available. Healthy control blood was processed to PBMCs with a Ficoll density gradient and then cryopreserved, whereas patient PBMCs were collected both before and after transplant.

The source is a human donor who received a combined kidney and bone marrow transplant. The chain uses TRBV5-4 and TRBJ2-1, and TRBD2 matches 11 of the central bases. The sample consisted of Tregs from blood, taken before the transplant. The CDR3 reads CASSSIRTSGYNNEQFF. In nucleotide form, the sequence is TGTGCCAGCAGCTCAATCCGGACTAGCGGGTATAACAATGAGCAGTTCTTC.